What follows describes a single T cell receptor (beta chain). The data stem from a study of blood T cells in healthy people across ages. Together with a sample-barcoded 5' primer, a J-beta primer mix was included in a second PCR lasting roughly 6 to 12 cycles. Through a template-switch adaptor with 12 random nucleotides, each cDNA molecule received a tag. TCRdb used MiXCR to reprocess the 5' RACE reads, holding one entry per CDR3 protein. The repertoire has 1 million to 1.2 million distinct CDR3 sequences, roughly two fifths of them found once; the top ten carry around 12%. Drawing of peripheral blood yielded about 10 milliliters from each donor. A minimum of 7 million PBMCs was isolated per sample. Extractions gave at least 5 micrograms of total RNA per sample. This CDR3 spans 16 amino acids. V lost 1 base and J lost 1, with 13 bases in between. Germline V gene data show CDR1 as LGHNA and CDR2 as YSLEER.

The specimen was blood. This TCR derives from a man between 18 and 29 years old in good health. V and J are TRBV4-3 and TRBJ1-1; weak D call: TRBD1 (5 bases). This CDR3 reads CASSQGWGPTNTEAFF. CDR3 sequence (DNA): TGCGCCAGCAGCCAAGGATGGGGACCGACGAACACTGAAGCTTTCTTT.